This passage covers 23 T cell receptor beta chains from one sample sequenced in a study of T cell changes during pregnancy in multiple sclerosis. The protocol was immunoSEQ multiplex PCR, while the TCRdb copy is restricted to in-frame clones and leaves out a portion. The profile shows roughly 40,000 clones, roughly 88% of them singletons. Sample: CD8+ T cells from peripheral blood mononuclear cells, taken in the first trimester of pregnancy. All receptors come from a female donor with multiple sclerosis, enrolled in a pregnancy study.

This chain links TRBV6-5 with TRBJ1-6; D is undetermined. The CDR3 spans 15 residues. Germline V gene data show CDR1 as MNHEY and CDR2 as SVGAGI. The germline V and J ends were trimmed by 7 bases and 8 bases, with 18 bases remaining between them. CDR3 in DNA: TGTGCCAGCAATAAAGCGTCCTCAACTTATTCACCCCTCCACTTT. This encodes CASNKASSTYSPLHF.

The chain combines TRBV4-2 with TRBJ2-7; 10 bases are a match to TRBD1. There are 15 residues in the CDR3. The germline V gene has CDR1 LGHNA and CDR2 YNFKEQ. V shed 4 bases, J shed 6 bases, and the junction held 9 bases outside the gene matches. The chain's CDR3 is CASSPPDRGMSEQYF. CDR3 DNA: TGTGCCAGCAGCCCCCCGGACAGGGGGATGAGCGAGCAGTACTTC.

V and J are TRBV14 and TRBJ2-1, with 10 bases matching TRBD2. Germline V gives CDR1 SGHDN, CDR2 FVKESK. This CDR3 is built from 16 residues. Germline trimming cut 5 bases from V and 7 bases from J; bases unmatched to any gene: 11. CDR3 amino acids: CASSGLSGGADNEQFF. DNA of the CDR3: TGTGCCAGCAGCGGGTTGAGCGGGGGGGCCGATAATGAGCAGTTCTTC.

The chain carries TRBV29-1 and TRBJ1-1; possible D gene TRBD1, 6 bases. Trimming left V 7 bases short and J 1 base short, with 13 bases between. The CDR3 consists of 13 residues. The germline CDR1 and CDR2 sequences are SQVTM and ANQGSEA. CDR3 in amino acids: CSEMDSENTEAFF. CDR3 coding DNA: TGCAGCGAGATGGACAGCGAGAACACTGAAGCTTTCTTT.

CDR3 loop: CASSPPPPGTDYGYTF. In DNA, the CDR3 is TGTGCCAGCTCACCTCCCCCCCCCGGGACTGACTATGGCTACACCTTC. The rearrangement links TRBV18 to TRBJ1-2, with D maybe TRBD1 (5 bases). The CDR3 covers 16 residues. V lost 3 bases, J lost 3 bases, and 17 bases lay in between. Germline V gene lookup returns CDR1 KGHSH and CDR2 LQKENI. The variable domain in full, with the rest retrieved from reference TRBV18 and TRBJ1-2, is NAGVMQNPRHLVRRRGQEARLRCSPMKGHSHVYWYRQLPEEGLKFMVYLQKENIIDESGMPKERFSAEFPKEGPSILRIQQVVRGDSAAYFCASSPPPPGTDYGYTFGSGTRLTVV.

The V call is TRBV29-1, the J call TRBJ2-7; 10 bases are a match to TRBD2. J was trimmed by 4 bases and V by 3 bases; bases with no gene match: 15. Germline values: CDR1 SQVTM, CDR2 ANQGSEA. The CDR3 length is 17 residues. The CDR3 region is CSVEGGASGGPVYEQYF. CDR3 coding DNA: TGCAGCGTTGAGGGTGGTGCTAGCGGGGGTCCTGTGTACGAGCAGTACTTC.

The gene calls are TRBV9 and TRBJ2-3; 7 bases are shared with TRBD1. Germline loops: CDR1 SGDLS, CDR2 YYNGEE. The CDR3 has 15 residues. V gave up 4 bases and J gave up 2 bases; unmatched junction bases: 7. In nucleotides, the CDR3 is TGTGCCAGCAGCTATCGACAGGGTTACACAGATACGCAGTATTTT. Protein product: CASSYRQGYTDTQYF. The full variable domain, completed using reference TRBV9 and TRBJ2-3, is DSGVTQTPKHLITATGQRVTLRCSPRSGDLSVYWYQQSLDQGLQFLIQYYNGEERAKGNILERFSAQQFPDLHSELNLSSLELGDSALYFCASSYRQGYTDTQYFGPGTRLTVL.

The table lists this clone with a few counts. The chain employs TRBV25-1 and TRBJ1-4, with D uncertain. Per the germline V gene, CDR1 is MGHDK and CDR2 is SYGVNS. This CDR3 is 13 amino acids long. Trimming left V 5 bases short and J 6 bases short, with 10 bases between. This chain's CDR3 is CASSPRSDEKLFF. CDR3 coding DNA: TGTGCCAGCAGTCCACGGTCCGATGAAAAACTGTTTTTT.

The genes are TRBV5-4 and TRBJ2-7; 12 positions agree with TRBD1. J gave up 6 bases and V 1 base, and 5 bases lay outside the gene matches. This CDR3 is 15 amino acids long. Per germline, CDR1 SGHNT and CDR2 YYREEE (reference sequence). The CDR3: CASSLWGQGAPEQYF. CDR3 coding DNA: TGTGCCAGCAGCTTGTGGGGACAGGGGGCGCCCGAGCAGTACTTC.

The chain links TRBV27 to TRBJ2-3, with D possibly matching TRBD2 (6 bases). V was pared by 2 bases and J by 2 bases, with 11 bases between. CDR3 length equals 15 residues. Germline CDR1 reads MNHEY; CDR2 reads SMNVEV (reference sequence). This chain's CDR3 is CASSLGSGPTDTQYF. CDR3 bases: TGTGCCAGCAGTTTAGGTAGCGGCCCCACAGATACGCAGTATTTT.

The V gene is TRBV5-6, the J gene TRBJ2-1, with 8 bases lining up with TRBD1. V trimming: 4 bases; J trimming: 4 bases; junction bases outside the gene matches: 10. The CDR3 spans 16 residues. Germline V gene sequence: CDR1 SGHDT, CDR2 YYEEEE. In nucleotides, the CDR3 is TGTGCCAGCAGCGGCGGCTCCGGGACAGGTTACAATGAGCAGTTCTTC. This gives the protein CASSGGSGTGYNEQFF.

This chain links TRBV6-5 with TRBJ2-7; TRBD2 might be the D (5 bases). Deletions cut 6 bases from V and 0 bases from J, with 15 bases between. From germline, CDR1 is MNHEY and CDR2 SVGAGI. The CDR3 is 15 amino acids. The CDR3 here is CASSPSLTVSYEQYF. CDR3 bases: TGTGCCAGCAGCCCTAGCTTGACGGTCTCCTACGAGCAGTACTTC.

The V and J genes are TRBV7-6 and TRBJ2-1, with 7 bases fitting TRBD2. V trimming: 5 bases; J trimming: 9 bases; junction bases outside the gene matches: 7. The CDR3 is 13 amino acids. Per germline, CDR1 SGHVS and CDR2 FNYEAQ. The CDR3 nucleotides read TGTGCCAGCAGCCCACTAGCGTTCAGTGAGCAGTTCTTC. It yields the protein CASSPLAFSEQFF.

The rearrangement joins TRBV4-3 to TRBJ2-3; 8 bases line up with TRBD1. With V trimmed by 1 base and J by 6 bases, 6 bases remained unmatched. CDR3 length: 15 amino acids. CDR1 and CDR2 from the germline V gene are LGHNA and YSLEER. CDR3 region: CASSQARQGWDTQYF. In DNA form, the CDR3 reads TGCGCCAGCAGCCAAGCTCGACAGGGGTGGGATACGCAGTATTTT.

CDR3 residues: CATSREGLAESYEQYF. As DNA, the CDR3 is TGTGCCACCAGCAGAGAGGGACTAGCAGAGTCCTACGAGCAGTACTTC. The genes are TRBV15 and TRBJ2-7, with 9 nucleotides matching TRBD2. The CDR3 loop spans 16 amino acids. V was clipped by 0 bases and J by 1 base; unmatched bases: 4. Germline CDR1 is LNHNV and CDR2 is YYDKDF (reference sequence).

This clone was seen more than once but under ten times. V is TRBV2 and J is TRBJ2-3, with 9 positions matching TRBD1. The germline CDR1 and CDR2 sequences are SNHLY and FYNNEI. This CDR3 region has 15 residues. V was clipped by 10 bases and J by 5 bases; unmatched bases: 13. The CDR3 coding sequence is TGTGCCACCCCCCCCACAGGGGGCGGGGTAGATACGCAGTATTTT. Translating it yields CATPPTGGGVDTQYF. The complete variable domain, with remaining parts taken from reference TRBV2 and TRBJ2-3, reads EPEVTQTPSHQVTQMGQEVILRCVPISNHLYFYWYRQILGQKVEFLVSFYNNEISEKSEIFDDQFSVERPDGSNFTLKIRSTKLEDSAMYFCATPPTGGGVDTQYFGPGTRLTVL.

The J gene is TRBJ1-6, the V gene TRBV19, with 8 bases lining up with TRBD1. The ends lost 3 bases at V and 10 bases at J; junction bases unmatched: 8. The CDR3 is 15 residues long. Germline V gene sequence: CDR1 LNHDA, CDR2 SQIVND (reference sequence). The CDR3: CASSIGQGSGSPLHF. The CDR3, as DNA: TGTGCCAGTAGTATTGGACAGGGATCTGGCTCACCCCTCCACTTT.

The CDR3 spells CASSDLPGWTLHF. For the CDR3, the DNA is TGTGCCAGCAGCGACCTTCCAGGTTGGACCCTCCACTTT. The gene calls are TRBV5-4 and TRBJ1-6; D gene unclear. There are 13 residues in the CDR3. CDR1 and CDR2 from the germline V gene are SGHNT and YYREEE (reference sequence). The V gene lost 4 bases and the J gene lost 14 bases, with 16 bases spanning the gap.

The chain couples TRBV9 to TRBJ1-4; perhaps TRBD1 as D (5 bases). Germline assignment: CDR1 SGDLS and CDR2 YYNGEE. This CDR3 is 16 amino acids long. Between the trimmed V and J ends, which lost 0 bases and 0 bases, there was a span of 9 bases. CDR3 bases: TGTGCCAGCAGCGTAGGGGGACTGGCAACTAATGAAAAACTGTTTTTT. Translation gives CASSVGGLATNEKLFF.

V and J are TRBV7-3 and TRBJ1-3; 9 bases match TRBD1. Germline V gene sequence: CDR1 SGHTA, CDR2 FQGTGA. Trimming removed 5 bases from V and 2 bases from J; junction bases left unmatched: 4. CDR3 length: 15 amino acids. The DNA of the CDR3 is TGTGCCAGCAGCGACACAGGGGGCCCTGGAAACACCATATATTTT. Its translation is CASSDTGGPGNTIYF. Looking up the rest from reference TRBV7-3 and TRBJ1-3 gives the full variable domain: GAGVSQTPSNKVTEKGKYVELRCDPISGHTALYWYRQSLGQGPEFLIYFQGTGAADDSGLPNDRFFAVRPEGSVSTLKIQRTERGDSAVYLCASSDTGGPGNTIYFGEGSWLTVV.

V usage is TRBV4-3 and J usage is TRBJ1-1; D is perhaps TRBD1 (5 bases). The length of the CDR3 is 17 residues. Trimming took off 0 bases at V and 0 bases at J, with 14 bases between the two ends. Per germline, CDR1 LGHNA and CDR2 YSLEER. CDR3 in amino acids: CASSQDRGRPMNTEAFF. CDR3 sequence (DNA): TGCGCCAGCAGCCAAGATAGGGGCAGGCCCATGAACACTGAAGCTTTCTTT.

The rearrangement joins TRBV6-1 to TRBJ2-3, with 9 bases fitting TRBD2. The germline V gene has CDR1 MNHNS and CDR2 SASEGT. The CDR3 runs to 15 residues. The junction had 3 bases not matched to a gene; V was cut back by 1 base and J by 4 bases. The CDR3 loop is CASSEGASGADTQYF. The CDR3 DNA reads as TGTGCCAGCAGTGAAGGGGCTAGCGGGGCAGATACGCAGTATTTT.

A single count supports this clone. V usage is TRBV7-8 and J usage is TRBJ2-3; 11 bases align to TRBD1. Germline V lookup: CDR1 SGHVS, CDR2 FQNEAQ. With V trimmed by 1 base and J by 2 bases, 8 bases remained unmatched. The CDR3 extends over 18 amino acids. CDR3 in amino acids: CASSLDWPGQGVTDTQYF. The CDR3 nucleotides read TGTGCCAGCAGCTTAGATTGGCCGGGACAGGGGGTCACAGATACGCAGTATTTT.